This T cell receptor beta chain was obtained from a study of patients and donors after allogeneic stem cell transplantation. TCRdb processed the RT-PCR reads anew with MiXCR; each CDR3 protein has one entry. Found here are more than 850,000 distinct CDR3 sequences, roughly 18% of them singletons; the top ten hold around 6%. From germline, CDR1 is SGHRS and CDR2 YFSETQ. J gave up 8 bases and V 3 bases, and 16 bases lay outside the gene matches. The CDR3 has 17 amino acids. V gene TRBV5-1 combines with J gene TRBJ2-1, with 8 bases that match TRBD1. The specimen was blood, either unsorted or a sorted T cell fraction (not recorded which). This TCR was recovered from a human donor who was either an allogeneic HSCT recipient or a stem cell or donor lymphocyte infusion donor (not recorded which). It is not recorded whose cells these are; they may come from a transplant donor. In DNA form, the CDR3 reads TGCGCCAGCAGCTACCCGAGAAGGACAGGGTATAACCATGAGCAGTTCTTC. It yields the protein CASSYPRRTGYNHEQFF.